These T cell receptor beta chains were read from a single sample in a study of T cell clusters in autoimmune cytopenias. TCRdb re-called the multiplex PCR reads; one entry per CDR3 protein, DNA not given. The clone table shows just over 6,000 distinct CDR3 sequences, with the ten largest holding 35% to 45%. These sequences were also reported in another study, on T cell repertoires in aging, cancer and after chemotherapy.

Sequencing was done on a sample of peripheral blood. The receptors were sampled from a human donor in good health. Each CDR3 is given with its conserved first and last residue. Expanded clones get a size class; other rows say once, few or many, or leave the size out.

v_gene: TRBV19
abundance: medium-sized
j_gene: TRBJ1-5
CDR3aa: CASSTGRFSNQPQHF

v_gene: TRBV5-4
abundance: medium-sized
j_gene: TRBJ1-2
CDR3aa: CASSLARREDGYTF

v_gene: TRBV27
abundance: .
j_gene: TRBJ2-1
CDR3aa: CASSSLAGGYLNEQFF

v_gene: TRBV20-1
abundance: .
j_gene: TRBJ2-1
CDR3aa: CSAYSWGSSYNEQFF

v_gene: TRBV18
abundance: medium-sized
j_gene: TRBJ2-5
CDR3aa: CASSPPSGLQETQYF

v_gene: TRBV18
abundance: .
j_gene: TRBJ2-1
CDR3aa: CASSPDRNNEQFF

v_gene: TRBV6-1
abundance: .
j_gene: TRBJ2-5
CDR3aa: CATSDPRWTGETQYF

v_gene: TRBV5-4
abundance: medium-sized
j_gene: TRBJ2-1
CDR3aa: CASSLGLAGGDEQFF

v_gene: TRBV15
abundance: medium-sized
j_gene: TRBJ1-5
CDR3aa: CATSRDHPGSGQPQHF

v_gene: TRBV30
abundance: medium-sized
j_gene: TRBJ1-5
CDR3aa: CAWTHDSNQPQHF

v_gene: TRBV19
abundance: .
j_gene: TRBJ1-1
CDR3aa: CASSPGTGNTEAFF

v_gene: TRBV5-6
abundance: medium-sized
j_gene: TRBJ2-3
CDR3aa: CASGLALFSDTQYF

v_gene: TRBV19
abundance: .
j_gene: TRBJ1-5
CDR3aa: CASSIGYQPQHF

v_gene: TRBV7-6
abundance: medium-sized
j_gene: TRBJ1-3
CDR3aa: CASSWGGNSGNTIYF

v_gene: TRBV30
abundance: .
j_gene: TRBJ1-1
CDR3aa: CAWQEAGTGGYAEAFF

v_gene: TRBV20-1
abundance: .
j_gene: TRBJ2-7
CDR3aa: CSASRDTEQYF

v_gene: TRBV5-6
abundance: .
j_gene: TRBJ1-2
CDR3aa: CASSEEAGQYGYTF

v_gene: TRBV4-3
abundance: .
j_gene: TRBJ1-6
CDR3aa: CASRARGQAYSPLHF

v_gene: TRBV24-1
abundance: .
j_gene: TRBJ1-3
CDR3aa: CATSDPTNRNTIYF

v_gene: TRBV19
abundance: medium-sized
j_gene: TRBJ1-2
CDR3aa: CASNPDRIRGYGYTF

v_gene: TRBV6-5
abundance: medium-sized
j_gene: TRBJ2-6
CDR3aa: CASSLFSVKGRLSGANVLTF

v_gene: TRBV18
abundance: medium-sized
j_gene: TRBJ1-2
CDR3aa: CASSPFPGGDNYGYTF

v_gene: TRBV10-2
abundance: .
j_gene: TRBJ2-2
CDR3aa: CASSDPVQGPGELFF

v_gene: TRBV7-3
abundance: .
j_gene: TRBJ2-5
CDR3aa: CASSRTSVFGETQYF

v_gene: TRBV4-2
abundance: .
j_gene: TRBJ1-1
CDR3aa: CASSPRGQGAADTEAFF

v_gene: TRBV12-3/TRBV12-4
abundance: .
j_gene: TRBJ2-5
CDR3aa: CASSYTGTGDETQYF

v_gene: TRBV7-9
abundance: .
j_gene: TRBJ1-5
CDR3aa: CASSPSSNQPQHF

v_gene: TRBV6-2/TRBV6-3
abundance: .
j_gene: TRBJ2-1
CDR3aa: CASSYTPGTSGPMSSYNEQFF

v_gene: TRBV19
abundance: medium-sized
j_gene: TRBJ2-1
CDR3aa: CASRTGGGGRNEQFF

v_gene: TRBV18
abundance: medium-sized
j_gene: TRBJ1-2
CDR3aa: CASSSDRTAYTF

v_gene: TRBV15
abundance: .
j_gene: TRBJ1-2
CDR3aa: CATSRVQTGTNYGYTF

v_gene: TRBV5-4
abundance: .
j_gene: TRBJ1-1
CDR3aa: CASSFRGTEAFF

v_gene: TRBV11-1
abundance: .
j_gene: TRBJ2-2
CDR3aa: CALGEGAGTGELFF

v_gene: TRBV30
abundance: .
j_gene: TRBJ2-7
CDR3aa: CAWGAQGPYEQYF

v_gene: TRBV6-5
abundance: .
j_gene: TRBJ2-7
CDR3aa: CASRSPGQGLSYEQYF

v_gene: TRBV20-1
abundance: .
j_gene: TRBJ2-3
CDR3aa: CSAATLGPVFGTDTQYF

v_gene: TRBV5-6
abundance: medium-sized
j_gene: TRBJ2-2
CDR3aa: CASTQTQGRYTGELFF

v_gene: TRBV7-2
abundance: .
j_gene: TRBJ2-7
CDR3aa: CASSFPGYNYEQYF

v_gene: TRBV7-2
abundance: .
j_gene: TRBJ1-3
CDR3aa: CASSPPRDDTIYF

v_gene: TRBV6-5
abundance: .
j_gene: TRBJ1-2
CDR3aa: CASSPRRDFNYGYTF

v_gene: TRBV12-3/TRBV12-4
abundance: medium-sized
j_gene: TRBJ1-2
CDR3aa: CASSPGGVRNYGYTF

v_gene: TRBV6-5
abundance: .
j_gene: TRBJ1-2
CDR3aa: CAAGDHGINYGYTF

v_gene: TRBV19
abundance: .
j_gene: TRBJ1-1
CDR3aa: CASCRGVHTEAFF

v_gene: TRBV5-6
abundance: .
j_gene: TRBJ2-7
CDR3aa: CASSLAGGNEQYF

v_gene: TRBV6-2/TRBV6-3
abundance: medium-sized
j_gene: TRBJ2-6
CDR3aa: CASSYWGSGANVLTF

v_gene: TRBV7-9
abundance: .
j_gene: TRBJ1-4
CDR3aa: CASSPNIPATNEKLFF

v_gene: TRBV12-3/TRBV12-4
abundance: .
j_gene: TRBJ1-5
CDR3aa: CASSWIGQGWDYSNQPQHF

v_gene: TRBV6-4
abundance: medium-sized
j_gene: TRBJ2-3
CDR3aa: CASSDFYSGGTDTQYF

v_gene: TRBV4-3
abundance: .
j_gene: TRBJ2-2
CDR3aa: CASSPGQGDTGELFF

v_gene: TRBV18
abundance: .
j_gene: TRBJ2-6
CDR3aa: CASSLESGANVLTF